This passage covers 14 T cell receptor beta chains from one sample sequenced in a study of human T cells and chemical hapten exposure. Regarding time point: pre-sensitization, week 0. Described treatment: therapeutic diphenylcyclopropenone sensitization with weekly scalp DPC. TCRdb redid the calling of the RACE reads with MiXCR, one entry per CDR3 protein. This table holds roughly 90,000 distinct CDR3 sequences, roughly 9.1% found once. The sequencing here drew on whole blood, taken in connection with sensitization to the hapten diphenylcyclopropenone (DPC). All receptors derive from a woman between 35 and 50 years old with alopecia areata. Some clones in this sample may be carry-over from other donors' samples.

V is TRBV10-1 and J is TRBJ2-5; TRBD2 matches 10 bases. Per the germline V gene, CDR1 is WNHNN and CDR2 is SYGVQD (reference sequence). V was clipped by 3 bases and J by 4 bases; unmatched bases: 8. This CDR3 contains 16 residues. CDR3 sequence reads: CASSDWASGGIETQYF. The CDR3 DNA follows: TGCGCCAGCAGTGATTGGGCTAGCGGGGGCATAGAGACCCAGTACTTC.

The genes are TRBV7-9 and TRBJ2-1; 8 bases align to TRBD2. This CDR3 is 15 amino acids long. V was pared by 4 bases and J by 4 bases, with 6 bases of the junction left unmatched. The V gene's germline CDR1 is SEHNR and CDR2 FQNEAQ (reference sequence). CDR3 bases: TGTGCCAGCAGCTGGGGCAGCGGGGGATACAATGAGCAGTTCTTC. Protein sequence: CASSWGSGGYNEQFF.

The genes are TRBV2 and TRBJ1-2; 11 bases match TRBD1. CDR1 and CDR2 from the germline V gene are SNHLY and FYNNEI. The CDR3 is made up of 15 amino acids. V was clipped by 6 bases and J by 4 bases; unmatched bases: 7. The CDR3 region is CASSPRDRGGYGYTF. The CDR3 bases are TGTGCCAGCAGCCCCCGGGACAGGGGGGGCTATGGCTACACCTTC.

The chain couples TRBV7-6 to TRBJ1-1, with D possibly TRBD1 on 5 matching bases. CDR3 length: 15 residues. The V end lost 6 bases, the J end lost 1 base, and 15 bases lay between the germline ends. From germline, CDR1 is SGHVS and CDR2 FNYEAQ. CDR3 nucleotide sequence: TGTGCCAGCAGTGCTACCGGGACCTCGAACACTGAAGCTTTCTTT. Encoded protein: CASSATGTSNTEAFF.

This clonotype was recorded many times. It is unclear where the CDR3 begins or ends on the DNA, so no DNA is shown, and the CDR3 is as TCRdb lists it. The CDR3 region is CASSPYVRPNIVGTGSDF. The V and J genes are TRBV3-2 and TRBJ2-5; the table's TRBD1 call for D was not verified on the DNA. TRBV3-2 is assigned pseudogene status. The CDR3 sequence runs 18 residues, both termini included.

This clonotype was detected only once. Since a much larger clone is just one base distant, this may be a read error. The rearrangement links TRBV7-9 to TRBJ2-7; 7 bases map to TRBD2. J was trimmed by 5 bases and V by 4 bases; bases with no gene match: 14. The germline gives CDR1 SEHNR, CDR2 FQNEAQ (reference sequence). This CDR3 spans 16 amino acids. As DNA, the CDR3 is TGTGCCAGCAGCTCCCTGGTGGCTACTAGCGCGGACGAGCAGTACTTC. Encoded protein: CASSSLVATSADEQYF.

This clonotype was found many times. The chain joins TRBV7-2 to TRBJ1-2, with 9 bases identical to TRBD1. CDR3 length equals 16 residues. Per germline, CDR1 SGHTA and CDR2 FQGNSA. V was pared by 2 bases and J by 8 bases, with 12 bases of the junction left unmatched. The CDR3, as DNA: TGTGCCAGCAGCTTAAGGAGGACAGGGGCTGGGGAAGGCTACACCTTC. Translated: CASSLRRTGAGEGYTF.

The chain recombines TRBV7-3 with TRBJ1-3; D remains ambiguous. The length of the CDR3 is 13 residues. V was clipped by 4 bases and J by 0 bases, with 4 bases between them. CDR1 is SGHTA and CDR2 is FQGTGA in the germline V gene. CDR3 coding DNA: TGTGCCAGCAGCTCTAGCTCTGGAAACACCATATATTTT. Protein product: CASSSSSGNTIYF.

This clonotype was counted ten times or more. V is TRBV29-1 and J is TRBJ1-1; tentative D call: TRBD1 (5 bases). V gave up 4 bases and J gave up 4 bases, with 19 bases separating them. Germline V CDR1 and CDR2: SQVTM, ANQGSEA. This CDR3 has 15 amino acids. CDR3 protein: CSVVGASIGGTEAFF. In nucleotides, the CDR3 is TGCAGCGTTGTAGGGGCGTCCATTGGGGGCACTGAAGCTTTCTTT. The full variable domain, with the rest looked up from reference TRBV29-1 and TRBJ1-1, is SAVISQKPSRDICQRGTSLTIQCQVDSQVTMMFWYRQQPGQSLTLIATANQGSEATYESGFVIDKFPISRPNLTFSTLTVSNMSPEDSSIYLCSVVGASIGGTEAFFGQGTRLTVV.

This clonotype was observed many times. The chain recombines TRBV10-3 with TRBJ1-6; D gene ambiguous. V shed 2 bases and J shed 5 bases, with 10 bases lying between them. Germline CDR1 and CDR2: ENHRY and SYGVKD. The CDR3 is made up of 15 amino acids. CDR3 loop: CAISEGERDNSPLHF. The CDR3 nucleotides are TGTGCCATCAGTGAGGGGGAACGGGATAATTCACCCCTCCACTTT.

This clonotype was seen repeatedly, ten times or more. This chain links TRBV14 with TRBJ1-2, with D possibly being TRBD1 (6 bases). The CDR3 spans 15 residues. Per germline, CDR1 SGHDN and CDR2 FVKESK. Trimming left V 1 base short and J 1 base short, with 10 bases between. Here the CDR3 reads CASSQGTALNYGYTF. CDR3 DNA: TGTGCCAGCAGCCAAGGGACAGCTCTTAACTATGGCTACACCTTC.

In this sample, this clonotype turned up many times. This CDR3 is CASSYSIWQGGKADTQYF. The DNA of the CDR3 is TGTGCCAGCAGTTACTCAATCTGGCAGGGGGGGAAGGCAGATACGCAGTATTTT. The chain combines TRBV6-5 with TRBJ2-3, with D tentatively TRBD1 or TRBD2 (7 bases each). The V gene lost 0 bases and the J gene lost 4 bases, with 20 bases spanning the gap. Germline CDR1 reads MNHEY; CDR2 reads SVGAGI. The CDR3 length is 18 residues.

There are many counts of this clonotype. The V call is TRBV27, the J call TRBJ1-4, with 8 bases lining up with TRBD1. This CDR3 has 15 residues. The germline V gene encodes CDR1 MNHEY and CDR2 SMNVEV (reference sequence). V lost 6 bases and J lost 2; bases outside the gene matches: 5. This CDR3 reads CASSRGTGTNEKLFF. The CDR3, as DNA: TGTGCCAGCAGCCGAGGGACAGGCACTAATGAAAAACTGTTTTTT.

This clonotype showed up just a few times. The genes are TRBV11-2 and TRBJ2-7; 8 bases map to TRBD1. The germline V gene encodes CDR1 SGHAT and CDR2 FQNNGV. The CDR3 is 17 residues long. The V segment lost 4 bases and the J segment 3 bases; nucleotides outside the gene matches: 14. The DNA for the CDR3 is TGTGCCAGCAGCTACCCCTCGGACAGGGCCGACCTCTACGAGCAGTACTTC. It is translated as CASSYPSDRADLYEQYF.